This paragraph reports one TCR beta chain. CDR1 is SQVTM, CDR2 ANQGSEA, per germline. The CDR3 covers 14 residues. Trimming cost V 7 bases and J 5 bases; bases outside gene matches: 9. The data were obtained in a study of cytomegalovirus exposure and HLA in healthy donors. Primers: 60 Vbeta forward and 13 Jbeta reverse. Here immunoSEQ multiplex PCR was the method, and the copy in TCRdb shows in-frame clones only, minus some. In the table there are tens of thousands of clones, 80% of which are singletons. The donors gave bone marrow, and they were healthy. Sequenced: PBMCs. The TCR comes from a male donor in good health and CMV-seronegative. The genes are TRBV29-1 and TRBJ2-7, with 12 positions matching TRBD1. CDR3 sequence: CSARGTGGVNEQYF. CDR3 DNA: TGCAGCGCCCGCGGGACAGGGGGCGTCAACGAGCAGTACTTC.